Shown below are 25 T cell receptor beta chains from a single sample sequenced in a study of long-term antiretroviral therapy in people with HIV. At survey level, the immunoSEQ assay was run in its v3.0 version. This table comes from immunoSEQ multiplex PCR, and its TCRdb copy is limited to in-frame clones, with some not included. The sample carries 17,000 or so clones, 75% to 90% recorded once. This specimen was unsorted PBMCs, taken 0.3 years after starting antiretroviral therapy. Receptors originate from a man between 18 and 35 years old with HIV.

The V and J genes are TRBV11-2 and TRBJ1-1, with D maybe TRBD1 (5 bases). Germline V lookup: CDR1 SGHAT, CDR2 FQNNGV. Between the trimmed V and J ends, which lost 3 bases and 6 bases, there was a span of 14 bases. CDR3 length: 14 residues. The CDR3 DNA reads as TGTGCCAGCAGCTTCCATGGGCGGGGGGCTGAAGCTTTCTTT. Translated: CASSFHGRGAEAFF. The whole variable domain, remainder taken from reference TRBV11-2 and TRBJ1-1, is EAGVAQSPRYKIIEKRQSVAFWCNPISGHATLYWYQQILGQGPKLLIQFQNNGVVDDSQLPKDRFSAERLKGVDSTLKIQPAKLEDSAVYLCASSFHGRGAEAFFGQGTRLTVV.

The genes are TRBV2 and TRBJ2-5; 8 bases line up with TRBD2. Trimming took 6 bases from V and 4 from J; bases not matched to a gene: 7. This CDR3 has 14 residues. CDR1 and CDR2 from the germline V gene are SNHLY and FYNNEI. The DNA of the CDR3 is TGTGCCAGCAGGCCGGGACTAGTGGCAGAGACCCAGTACTTC. Its translation is CASRPGLVAETQYF. The full variable domain, completed using reference TRBV2 and TRBJ2-5, is EPEVTQTPSHQVTQMGQEVILRCVPISNHLYFYWYRQILGQKVEFLVSFYNNEISEKSEIFDDQFSVERPDGSNFTLKIRSTKLEDSAMYFCASRPGLVAETQYFGPGTRLLVL.

The chain employs TRBV6-1 and TRBJ1-1; TRBD1 aligns across 10 bases. The germline V gene has CDR1 MNHNS and CDR2 SASEGT. Trimming cost V 6 bases and J 5 bases; bases outside gene matches: 9. This CDR3 is built from 15 residues. The CDR3 protein is CASSRDRGLGTEAFF. CDR3 coding DNA: TGTGCCAGCAGCCGGGACAGGGGATTGGGTACTGAAGCTTTCTTT.

This chain links TRBV9 with TRBJ2-1; D is unclear. Germline V CDR1 and CDR2: SGDLS, YYNGEE. The CDR3 has 11 residues. The V and J ends lost 4 bases and 7 bases respectively, with 6 bases between them. CDR3 region: CASSSTNEQFF. CDR3 nucleotides: TGTGCCAGCAGCTCCACTAATGAGCAGTTCTTC. Full variable domain (rest looked up from reference TRBV9 and TRBJ2-1): DSGVTQTPKHLITATGQRVTLRCSPRSGDLSVYWYQQSLDQGLQFLIQYYNGEERAKGNILERFSAQQFPDLHSELNLSSLELGDSALYFCASSSTNEQFFGPGTRLTVL.

The chain employs TRBV19 and TRBJ2-2; 14 bases align to TRBD2. The ends lost 6 bases at V and 4 bases at J; junction bases unmatched: 7. Germline assignment: CDR1 LNHDA and CDR2 SQIVND (reference sequence). CDR3 length: 17 amino acids. The CDR3 loop is CASRKTSGGAGTGELFF. DNA of the CDR3: TGTGCCAGTAGAAAGACTAGCGGGGGGGCCGGCACCGGGGAGCTGTTTTTT.

The chain uses TRBV28 and TRBJ1-4, with D maybe TRBD1 (6 bases). Germline-derived CDR1 and CDR2 are MDHEN and SYDVKM. CDR3 length: 16 amino acids. V was cut by 5 bases and J by 2 bases, with 15 bases left in between. Written as DNA, the CDR3 is TGTGCCAGCAGTCTAGGGACATCAGGGACTAATGAAAAACTGTTTTTT. This translates into CASSLGTSGTNEKLFF.

The chain combines TRBV7-8 with TRBJ2-1; no clear D. Germline V gene lookup returns CDR1 SGHVS and CDR2 FQNEAQ. The CDR3 extends over 16 amino acids. Trimming shortened V by 5 bases and J by 2 bases, and 16 bases separated the two germline ends. The DNA of the CDR3 is TGTGCCAGCAGCAGTATGTCCGGGCGCCCCTACAATGAGCAGTTCTTC. Translated, it gives CASSSMSGRPYNEQFF.

The V call is TRBV6-1, the J call TRBJ1-6; no clear D. CDR3 length equals 12 residues. V lost 6 bases, J lost 10 bases, and 10 bases lay in between. Germline CDR1 reads MNHNS; CDR2 reads SASEGT. CDR3 loop: CASRGSESPLHF. Here the CDR3 DNA reads TGTGCCAGCAGGGGAAGCGAGTCACCCCTCCACTTT.

CDR3 nucleotides: TGCGCCAGCAGCCCTGGGACCTCTGGGGCCAACGTCCTGACTTTC. Its translation is CASSPGTSGANVLTF. V usage is TRBV5-1 and J usage is TRBJ2-6; D may correspond to TRBD1 or TRBD2 (5 bases each). From germline, CDR1 is SGHRS and CDR2 YFSETQ. V lost 4 bases and J lost 0, with 8 bases in between. The CDR3 is made up of 15 amino acids.

The J gene is TRBJ2-4, the V gene TRBV7-3, with D perhaps matching TRBD1 or TRBD2 (5 bases each). Germline assignment: CDR1 SGHTA and CDR2 FQGTGA. Trimming took 0 bases from V and 8 from J, leaving 8 bases between them. The CDR3 is made up of 13 amino acids. Here the CDR3 DNA reads TGTGCCAGCAGCTTAACGATGGGGGACATTCAGTACTTC. The encoded protein is CASSLTMGDIQYF.

This clone came up once. The chain has TRBV9 and TRBJ2-3, with D perhaps TRBD1 or TRBD2 (5 bases each). Germline V CDR1 and CDR2: SGDLS, YYNGEE. CDR3 length: 15 residues. V lost 3 bases to trimming and J lost 5 bases, with 16 bases between them. CDR3 DNA: TGTGCCAGCAGCGGAGGGGCAGGTCACTTAGATACGCAGTATTTT. Translated, it gives CASSGGAGHLDTQYF.

This clone is a singleton in its sample. The V gene is TRBV5-1, the J gene TRBJ2-3, with 11 bases aligning to TRBD2. CDR1 and CDR2 (germline): SGHRS, YFSETQ. V shed 3 bases and J 4 bases; nucleotides not matched to a gene: 7. The CDR3 covers 16 residues. The CDR3 coding sequence is TGCGCCAGCAGCTCAACGACTAGCGGGGTGGCAGATACGCAGTATTTT. Encoded protein: CASSSTTSGVADTQYF.

V gene TRBV11-2 combines with J gene TRBJ1-1; TRBD1 matches at 7 bases. V shed 5 bases and J 3 bases; nucleotides not matched to a gene: 9. The CDR3 consists of 15 residues. CDR1 and CDR2 from the germline V gene are SGHAT and FQNNGV. CDR3 residues: CASSRRTGDYTEAFF. The CDR3 region has the DNA TGTGCCAGCAGCCGACGTACAGGGGACTACACTGAAGCTTTCTTT. The full variable domain, its missing parts supplied by reference TRBV11-2 and TRBJ1-1, is EAGVAQSPRYKIIEKRQSVAFWCNPISGHATLYWYQQILGQGPKLLIQFQNNGVVDDSQLPKDRFSAERLKGVDSTLKIQPAKLEDSAVYLCASSRRTGDYTEAFFGQGTRLTVV.

In its sample, this clone was seen a few times. The chain has TRBV28 and TRBJ1-2; D call uncertain. V shed 3 bases and J shed 7 bases, with 6 bases lying between them. The CDR3 has 11 amino acids. The germline V gene encodes CDR1 MDHEN and CDR2 SYDVKM. The CDR3: CASSFGVGYTF. The CDR3 DNA reads TGTGCCAGCAGTTTTGGTGTTGGCTACACCTTC.

The chain links TRBV7-9 to TRBJ2-2, with 9 bases that match TRBD1. CDR3 length equals 14 residues. Germline V gene sequence: CDR1 SEHNR, CDR2 FQNEAQ (reference sequence). This CDR3 reads CVFRGQGVPGELFF. As DNA, the CDR3 is TGTGTGTTCAGGGGACAGGGCGTCCCCGGGGAGCTGTTTTTT.

J is TRBJ2-2 and V is TRBV9, with TRBD1 matching over 9 bases. The V gene's germline CDR1 is SGDLS and CDR2 YYNGEE. This CDR3 is built from 17 residues. V was pared by 2 bases and J by 1 base, with 6 bases of the junction left unmatched. The CDR3 loop is CASSVRRDRENTGELFF. The CDR3 nucleotides are TGTGCCAGCAGCGTTCGGAGGGACAGGGAGAACACCGGGGAGCTGTTTTTT.

The chain combines TRBV4-1 with TRBJ1-1; possible D gene TRBD1, 6 bases. Looked up from germline, CDR1 is MGHRA and CDR2 is YSYEKL. The CDR3 is 14 residues long. The V and J ends lost 0 bases and 11 bases respectively, with 16 bases between them. The CDR3 here is CASSQDWDKRVAFF. The CDR3 DNA follows: TGCGCCAGCAGCCAAGACTGGGACAAAAGGGTGGCTTTCTTT.

The rearrangement uses TRBV6-4 and TRBJ1-6; no reliable D call. In germline, CDR1 is MRHNA, CDR2 SNTAGT. Between the trimmed V and J ends, which lost 3 bases and 8 bases, there was a span of 8 bases. The length of the CDR3 is 13 residues. CDR3 bases: TGTGCCAGCAGTGATAGGCGAGATTCACCCCTCCACTTT. This gives the protein CASSDRRDSPLHF.

J is TRBJ2-2 and V is TRBV29-1, with D perhaps TRBD1 (6 bases). CDR1 is SQVTM, CDR2 ANQGSEA, per germline. V was clipped by 5 bases and J by 0 bases, with 16 bases between them. The CDR3 has 16 residues. The CDR3 DNA is TGCAGCGTTTCCCGACAGGACGATCCGAACACCGGGGAGCTGTTTTTT. This encodes CSVSRQDDPNTGELFF.

The chain links TRBV7-2 to TRBJ2-5; D ambiguous. This CDR3 has 15 amino acids. The germline CDR1 and CDR2 sequences are SGHTA and FQGNSA. V lost 6 bases and J lost 7, with 21 bases in between. CDR3 in amino acids: CASRPTWAAGWTQYF. Here the CDR3 DNA reads TGTGCCAGCAGACCGACTTGGGCGGCCGGGTGGACCCAGTACTTC. Together with reference TRBV7-2 and TRBJ2-5, the CDR3 gives the full variable domain: GAGVSQSPSNKVTEKGKDVELRCDPISGHTALYWYRQSLGQGLEFLIYFQGNSAPDKSGLPSDRFSAERTGGSVSTLTIQRTQQEDSAVYLCASRPTWAAGWTQYFGPGTRLLVL.

The V and J genes are TRBV5-1 and TRBJ1-4; weak D call: TRBD1 (6 bases). V dropped 4 bases and J dropped 5 bases, with 15 bases sitting between them. The CDR3 covers 15 residues. Germline CDR1 SGHRS, CDR2 YFSETQ. CDR3 sequence: CASSLAGDLNEKLFF. CDR3 sequence (DNA): TGCGCCAGCAGCCTGGCAGGGGATTTAAATGAAAAACTGTTTTTT.

J is TRBJ2-2 and V is TRBV11-3, with D perhaps TRBD1 or TRBD2 (5 bases each). The CDR3 has 15 amino acids. The ends were cut back, 5 bases at V and 0 bases at J, with 10 bases in the middle. CDR1 and CDR2 (germline): SGHNT, YENEEA. For the CDR3, the DNA is TGTGCCAGCAGCCCGGGGACCGCGAACACCGGGGAGCTGTTTTTT. Protein: CASSPGTANTGELFF.

The chain carries TRBV5-1 and TRBJ1-1; the D is unclear. The CDR3 consists of 15 residues. V was cut by 0 bases and J by 0 bases, with 9 bases left in between. Germline CDR1 SGHRS, CDR2 YFSETQ. In nucleotides, the CDR3 is TGCGCCAGCAGCTTGGACATTAACATGAACACTGAAGCTTTCTTT. Amino acid sequence: CASSLDINMNTEAFF.

The rearrangement links TRBV6-1 to TRBJ1-4; 9 nucleotides agree with TRBD1. CDR1 MNHNS and CDR2 SASEGT come from the germline V gene. With 6 bases clipped from V and 6 bases from J, the junction kept 5 bases outside the gene matches. The CDR3 loop spans 14 amino acids. CDR3 in amino acids: CASRSTGGDEKLFF. The CDR3 nucleotides read TGTGCCAGCAGAAGCACAGGGGGCGATGAAAAACTGTTTTTT.

The table lists this clone with a few counts. CDR3 sequence reads: CASSQQTGINQPQHF. The CDR3 region has the DNA TGTGCCAGTAGCCAACAGACAGGGATCAATCAGCCCCAGCATTTT. This chain joins TRBV19 and TRBJ1-5; TRBD1 matches 7 bases. CDR3 size: 15 residues. V lost 6 bases to trimming and J lost 3 bases; unmatched junction nucleotides: 8. Per the germline V gene, CDR1 is LNHDA and CDR2 is SQIVND (reference sequence).